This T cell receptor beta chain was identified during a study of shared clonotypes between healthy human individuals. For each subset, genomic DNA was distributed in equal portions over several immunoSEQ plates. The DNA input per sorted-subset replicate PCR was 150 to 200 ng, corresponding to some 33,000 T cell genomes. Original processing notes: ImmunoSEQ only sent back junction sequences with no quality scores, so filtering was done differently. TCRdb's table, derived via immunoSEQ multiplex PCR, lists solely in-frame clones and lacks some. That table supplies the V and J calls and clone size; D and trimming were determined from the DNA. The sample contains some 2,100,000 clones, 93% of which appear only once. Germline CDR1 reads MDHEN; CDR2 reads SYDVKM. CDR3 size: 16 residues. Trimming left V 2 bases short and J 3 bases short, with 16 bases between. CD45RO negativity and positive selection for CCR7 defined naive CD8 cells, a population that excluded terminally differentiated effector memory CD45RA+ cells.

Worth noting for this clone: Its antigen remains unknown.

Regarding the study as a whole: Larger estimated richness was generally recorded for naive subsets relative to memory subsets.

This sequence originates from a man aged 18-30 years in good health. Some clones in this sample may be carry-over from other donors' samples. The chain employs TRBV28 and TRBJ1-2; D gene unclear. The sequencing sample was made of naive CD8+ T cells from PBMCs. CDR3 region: CASSLPSRGLDYGYTF. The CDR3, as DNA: TGTGCCAGCAGTTTACCTTCCCGGGGATTGGACTATGGCTACACCTTC.